These 27 T cell receptor beta chains were all obtained from the same sample, sequenced in a study of blood T cell repertoires in COVID-19. Produced via immunoSEQ multiplex PCR; TCRdb's table is partial and in-frame only. The sample comprises about 200,000 clones, approximately 87% of which are singletons, and 0.75% to 0.9% rests with the top ten. The material sequenced was peripheral blood. The receptors shown here come from a woman in her 70s with acute or convalescent COVID-19.

The rearrangement uses TRBV4-3 and TRBJ2-5; 12 nucleotides line up with TRBD2. Germline CDR1 is LGHNA and CDR2 is YSLEER. V shed 1 base, J shed 1 base, and the junction held 1 base outside the gene matches. The CDR3 length is 16 residues. As DNA, the CDR3 is TGCGCCAGCAGCCAAGGGACTAGCGGGGTCCAAGAGACCCAGTACTTC. Translated: CASSQGTSGVQETQYF.

The genes are TRBV3-1 (or the pseudogene TRBV3-2) and TRBJ1-4; 8 bases align to TRBD1. The CDR3 has 14 residues. Germline values: CDR1 LGHDT, CDR2 YNNKEL (reference sequence). V dropped 6 bases and J dropped 2; count of bases not matched to a gene: 2. Written as DNA, the CDR3 is TGTGCCAGCAGTAACAGGGGGACTAATGAAAAACTGTTTTTT. Translation gives CASSNRGTNEKLFF.

The chain is built from TRBV2 and TRBJ2-1; TRBD1 agrees at 9 bases. Germline V gene lookup returns CDR1 SNHLY and CDR2 FYNNEI. The ends lost 7 bases at V and 13 bases at J; junction bases unmatched: 11. This CDR3 comprises 13 residues. CDR3 protein: CASMGQGISLQFF. CDR3 sequence (DNA): TGTGCCAGCATGGGACAGGGTATCAGCCTTCAGTTCTTC.

The rearrangement uses TRBV19 and TRBJ2-7, with a possible D match to TRBD1 (7 bases). Looked up from germline, CDR1 is LNHDA and CDR2 is SQIVND (reference sequence). The CDR3 is made up of 15 amino acids. Trimming shortened V by 5 bases and J by 0 bases, and 14 bases separated the two germline ends. The CDR3 sequence is CASSPQGGGSYEQYF. DNA for the CDR3: TGTGCCAGTAGTCCCCAGGGGGGAGGCTCCTACGAGCAGTACTTC.

This clone was found once. This chain uses TRBV5-6 with TRBJ1-1, with D possibly matching TRBD1 (5 bases). Trimming took off 4 bases at V and 8 bases at J, with 15 bases between the two ends. The CDR3 is made up of 13 amino acids. Germline CDR1 and CDR2: SGHDT and YYEEEE. CDR3 DNA sequence: TGTGCCAGCAGCCAACAGCGGGGACGCGAAGCTTTCTTT. It translates to CASSQQRGREAFF.

V and J are TRBV5-6 and TRBJ1-3, with D possibly being TRBD1 (6 bases). There are 15 residues in the CDR3. V lost 4 bases, J lost 4 bases, and 15 bases lay in between. Per germline, CDR1 SGHDT and CDR2 YYEEEE. The CDR3 nucleotides are TGTGCCAGCAGCCCTGGACAGAGCCTAGGAAACACCATATATTTT. It codes for CASSPGQSLGNTIYF. Complete variable domain (other parts from reference TRBV5-6 and TRBJ1-3): DAGVTQSPTHLIKTRGQQVTLRCSPKSGHDTVSWYQQALGQGPQFIFQYYEEEERQRGNFPDRFSGHQFPNYSSELNVNALLLGDSALYLCASSPGQSLGNTIYFGEGSWLTVV.

This sequence joins TRBV7-2 and TRBJ2-1, with 12 bases aligning to TRBD2. This CDR3 comprises 17 residues. Germline V gene data show CDR1 as SGHTA and CDR2 as FQGNSA. V was pared by 1 base and J by 5 bases, with 6 bases of the junction left unmatched. The CDR3 region has the DNA TGTGCCAGCAGCTTAGTAGCGCGACTAGCGGGAGACAATGAGCAGTTCTTC. The encoded protein is CASSLVARLAGDNEQFF.

A single count supports this clone. In the same sample, other DNA sequences code for this CDR3. The chain couples TRBV7-9 to TRBJ2-7, with TRBD2 identical over 9 bases. The CDR3 length is 13 residues. After removal of 3 bases from V and 5 bases from J, the junction contained 2 bases not matched to a gene. Per the germline V gene, CDR1 is SEHNR and CDR2 is FQNEAQ (reference sequence). This CDR3 reads CASSFAGGNEQYF. CDR3 bases: TGTGCCAGCAGCTTTGCGGGAGGGAACGAGCAGTACTTC.

This chain's CDR3 is CASSFFPGTGGADYGYTF. CDR3 DNA: TGTGCCAGCAGCTTTTTCCCCGGGACAGGGGGCGCCGACTATGGCTACACCTTC. The rearrangement joins TRBV7-2 to TRBJ1-2; TRBD1 agrees at 12 bases. The CDR3 runs to 18 residues. V shed 3 bases and J 3 bases; nucleotides not matched to a gene: 11. Germline V CDR1 and CDR2: SGHTA, FQGNSA. Using reference TRBV7-2 and TRBJ1-2 for the parts outside the CDR3, the full variable domain is GAGVSQSPSNKVTEKGKDVELRCDPISGHTALYWYRQSLGQGLEFLIYFQGNSAPDKSGLPSDRFSAERTGGSVSTLTIQRTQQEDSAVYLCASSFFPGTGGADYGYTFGSGTRLTVV.

V gene TRBV29-1 combines with J gene TRBJ2-1, with D perhaps matching TRBD2 (6 bases). The CDR3 totals 16 residues. V lost 4 bases and J 4 bases, leaving 20 bases between the germline ends. CDR1 is SQVTM, CDR2 ANQGSEA, per germline. CDR3 sequence reads: CSVVGASLAGYNEQFF. In DNA, the CDR3 is TGCAGCGTTGTAGGGGCGTCCTTGGCGGGGTACAATGAGCAGTTCTTC.

The chain couples TRBV11-3 to TRBJ1-1; tentative D call: TRBD1 (6 bases). Germline-derived CDR1 and CDR2 are SGHNT and YENEEA. The germline V and J ends were trimmed by 5 bases and 0 bases, with 10 bases remaining between them. The CDR3 has 14 amino acids. CDR3 nucleotides: TGTGCCAGCAGCCTGGGGGCCATGAACACTGAAGCTTTCTTT. Residues: CASSLGAMNTEAFF.

V gene TRBV11-3 combines with J gene TRBJ1-6; 10 nucleotides agree with TRBD1. The germline V gene has CDR1 SGHNT and CDR2 YENEEA. J lost 7 bases, V lost 1 base, and 4 bases had no gene match. The CDR3 is made up of 16 amino acids. CDR3 amino acids: CASSLGSGQGNSPLHF. The CDR3 nucleotides are TGTGCCAGCAGCTTAGGTTCGGGACAGGGGAATTCACCCCTCCACTTT.

This clone was picked up a small number of times. The chain links TRBV19 to TRBJ2-7; 8 nucleotides match TRBD1. The V and J ends lost 5 bases and 3 bases, in that order; junction bases with no gene match: 9. The germline CDR1 and CDR2 sequences are LNHDA and SQIVND (reference sequence). The CDR3 length is 15 residues. The CDR3 loop reads CASSGRTGLNYEQYF. CDR3 bases: TGTGCCAGTAGTGGTCGGACAGGGTTAAACTACGAGCAGTACTTC.

V gene TRBV2 combines with J gene TRBJ1-5, with TRBD1 matching over 7 bases. The CDR3 consists of 14 residues. J lost 4 bases, V lost 4 bases, and 4 bases had no gene match. The germline V gene has CDR1 SNHLY and CDR2 FYNNEI. In DNA form, the CDR3 reads TGTGCCAGCAGTGTGGAACAGGGGAATCAGCCCCAGCATTTT. This encodes CASSVEQGNQPQHF. Variable domain in full (rest from reference TRBV2 and TRBJ1-5): EPEVTQTPSHQVTQMGQEVILRCVPISNHLYFYWYRQILGQKVEFLVSFYNNEISEKSEIFDDQFSVERPDGSNFTLKIRSTKLEDSAMYFCASSVEQGNQPQHFGDGTRLSIL.

V and J are TRBV10-1 and TRBJ2-7; 9 bases are shared with TRBD1. This CDR3 region has 14 residues. Germline V CDR1 and CDR2: WNHNN, SYGVQD (reference sequence). Germline trimming cut 2 bases from V and 5 bases from J; bases unmatched to any gene: 4. The CDR3: CASSERWDRDEQYF. CDR3 nucleotide sequence: TGCGCCAGCAGTGAGAGGTGGGACAGGGACGAGCAGTACTTC.

The table lists this clone with a count of one. This CDR3 is CASRGQPNTEAFF. The DNA for the CDR3 is TGTGCCTCCCGCGGACAGCCGAACACTGAAGCTTTCTTT. The V gene is TRBV10-3, the J gene TRBJ1-1, with a weak D call TRBD1 (6 bases). CDR3 length equals 13 residues. Trimming pared 11 bases from V and 1 base from J, leaving 14 bases between. Germline V lookup: CDR1 ENHRY, CDR2 SYGVKD.

This sequence joins TRBV6-5 and TRBJ1-2; no clear D gene. Germline-derived CDR1 and CDR2 are MNHEY and SVGAGI. CDR3 size: 13 residues. V was clipped by 6 bases and J by 4 bases, with 12 bases between them. CDR3 in DNA: TGTGCCAGCAGCCCCGAGTCGTTCTATGGCTACACCTTC. Protein: CASSPESFYGYTF.

This clone was counted only a few times. V is TRBV6-5 and J is TRBJ2-7, with 9 bases lining up with TRBD1. Germline V gene sequence: CDR1 MNHEY, CDR2 SVGAGI. This CDR3 spans 12 amino acids. V dropped 10 bases and J dropped 5; count of bases not matched to a gene: 6. CDR3 bases: TGTGCCATCGGGACAGGGATCCACGAGCAGTACTTC. It encodes CAIGTGIHEQYF.

The chain combines TRBV4-2 with TRBJ2-1; the match to TRBD2 covers 7 bases. This CDR3 has 15 amino acids. Germline V lookup: CDR1 LGHNA, CDR2 YNFKEQ. J lost 4 bases, V lost 3 bases, and 6 bases had no gene match. The CDR3 DNA is TGTGCCAGCAGCCATGCCCCCGGGGGGTACAATGAGCAGTTCTTC. Amino acids: CASSHAPGGYNEQFF.

The rearrangement joins TRBV7-8 to TRBJ1-1, with D hard to call. V was clipped by 3 bases and J by 1 base, with 9 bases between them. CDR1 and CDR2 from the germline V gene are SGHVS and FQNEAQ. The CDR3 runs to 14 residues. Here the CDR3 DNA reads TGTGCCAGCAGCTTTGATCCAGGGAACACTGAAGCTTTCTTT. Translation gives CASSFDPGNTEAFF.

This chain joins TRBV5-1 and TRBJ2-3; TRBD2 agrees at 8 bases. The ends lost 1 base at V and 6 bases at J; junction bases unmatched: 7. Germline V gives CDR1 SGHRS, CDR2 YFSETQ. This CDR3 is 15 amino acids long. DNA of the CDR3: TGCGCCAGCAGCTTGAATTTAGCGGGAATGGATACGCAGTATTTT. This translates into CASSLNLAGMDTQYF.

The chain carries TRBV27 and TRBJ1-5; D is unresolved. The length of the CDR3 is 17 residues. Germline CDR1 reads MNHEY; CDR2 reads SMNVEV (reference sequence). V dropped 5 bases and J dropped 6 bases, with 23 bases sitting between them. CDR3 loop: CASSQVSTSPRGQPQHF. For the CDR3, the DNA is TGTGCCAGCAGTCAAGTTTCCACCTCTCCGCGAGGTCAGCCCCAGCATTTT.

The genes are TRBV27 and TRBJ2-2; D is perhaps TRBD2 (7 bases). The germline V gene has CDR1 MNHEY and CDR2 SMNVEV (reference sequence). This CDR3 is 16 amino acids long. Deletions cut 1 base from V and 7 bases from J, with 16 bases between. For the CDR3, the DNA is TGTGCCAGCAGTTTATTTTCAGGGGCGGGGGTCGGGGAGCTGTTTTTT. As protein: CASSLFSGAGVGELFF.

The chain uses TRBV6-5 and TRBJ1-6; maybe TRBD1 (5 bases). With 4 bases removed from V and 14 bases from J, the gap between germline ends came to 15 bases. Germline CDR1 reads MNHEY; CDR2 reads SVGAGI. The CDR3 covers 13 residues. The CDR3 spells CASSSRQPGTLHF. CDR3 nucleotide sequence: TGTGCCAGCAGTTCCAGACAGCCCGGTACCCTCCACTTT.

The V call is TRBV2, the J call TRBJ1-2, with TRBD1 as a possible D gene (5 bases). Per germline, CDR1 SNHLY and CDR2 FYNNEI. This CDR3 comprises 12 residues. The V end lost 6 bases, the J end lost 7 bases, and 12 bases lay between the germline ends. The CDR3 sequence: CASRETAGGYTF. Here the CDR3 DNA reads TGTGCCAGCAGAGAGACAGCCGGTGGCTACACCTTC.

On this clone itself: Different DNA sequences within this sample yield the same CDR3. This rearrangement joins TRBV28 to TRBJ1-1; D gene unclear. CDR1 and CDR2 from the germline V gene are MDHEN and SYDVKM. The CDR3 has 13 residues. The V gene lost 1 base and the J gene lost 4 bases, with 7 bases spanning the gap. The CDR3 sequence: CASSLSRGTEAFF. CDR3 coding DNA: TGTGCCAGCAGTTTATCGCGGGGCACTGAAGCTTTCTTT.

This chain links TRBV18 with TRBJ1-1; 7 bases fit TRBD1. The CDR3 extends over 13 amino acids. Germline V CDR1 and CDR2: KGHSH, LQKENI. V trimming: 6 bases; J trimming: 5 bases; junction bases outside the gene matches: 6. CDR3 coding DNA: TGTGCCAGCTCGTCGACAGGGTCAACTGAAGCTTTCTTT. This translates into CASSSTGSTEAFF.